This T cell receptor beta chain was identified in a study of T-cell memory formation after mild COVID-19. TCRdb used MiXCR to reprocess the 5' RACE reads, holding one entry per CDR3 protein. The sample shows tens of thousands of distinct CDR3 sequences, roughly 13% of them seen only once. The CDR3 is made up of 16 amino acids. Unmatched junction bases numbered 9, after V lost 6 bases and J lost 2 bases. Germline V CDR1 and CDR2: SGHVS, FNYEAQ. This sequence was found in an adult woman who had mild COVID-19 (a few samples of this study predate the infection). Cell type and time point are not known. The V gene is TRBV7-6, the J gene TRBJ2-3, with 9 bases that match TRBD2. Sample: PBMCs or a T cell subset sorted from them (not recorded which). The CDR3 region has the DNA TGTGCCAGCAGACAATCCGGGACTAGCTTCACAGATACGCAGTATTTT. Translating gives CASRQSGTSFTDTQYF. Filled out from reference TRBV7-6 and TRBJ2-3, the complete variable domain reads GAGVSQSPRYKVTKRGQDVALRCDPISGHVSLYWYRQALGQGPEFLTYFNYEAQQDKSGLPNDRFSAERPEGSISTLTIQRTEQRDSAMYRCASRQSGTSFTDTQYFGPGTRLTVL.